This T cell receptor beta chain was captured in a study of blood T cells in healthy people across ages (dated by TCRdb to the mid-2010s). Broadly, across the study: In model experiments, template switching captured roughly one uniquely barcoded TCR beta cDNA molecule for every two T cells. To track age-related changes in TCR beta repertoire diversity, the study relied on deep sequencing normalized with unique cDNA molecular identifiers. Using the same blood draw, the study looked at two additional independent replicas of 1 million unique cDNA reads for two donors, one aged 18 to 29 and the other aged 80 or older. The donors were divided into four age groups: young (average 16 years), middle-aged (around 41), aged (about 62) and long-lived (82). To avoid experimental bias, donors of different ages were distributed randomly across sequencing lanes. Broader findings and caveats from the paper: Bulk unsorted PBMC profiling prevented conclusive comparison of naive and antigen-experienced compartments. Estimates of total diversity based on one million sequenced T cells were regarded as lower bounds and as underestimates. Compared with the aged group, the long-lived group had more naive CD4+ T cells, fewer expanded clones and increased TCR diversity, a pattern suggesting age selection. The percentage of naive T cells measured by flow cytometry correlated strongly with observed TCR beta diversity. Because donor CMV infection status was unknown, age-related changes in expanded clonotypes were potentially confounded. Observed TCR beta diversity per million T cells fell roughly linearly with age, and a significant reduction was already apparent by age roughly 40.

As concerns this clonotype: It has no known antigen specificity. Base qualities are not at hand, and no much larger clone is one base apart.

From the cysteine through the phenylalanine, the CDR3 covers 12 amino acids. Only CDR3 DNA remains: 36 bases, in frame from the first base. CDR1 and CDR2 are read off the germline V gene as SGHAT and FQNNGV. V loses 5 bases of germline sequence and J loses 8 bases, and the interval between the two ends is 12 bases. The donors were roughly 39 Caucasian individuals from Russia, aged roughly 6 to 100 years, who were systemically healthy. Approximately 9.3 milliliters of peripheral blood were drawn from each donor into EDTA-treated Vacutainer tubes. PBMCs were isolated by Ficoll-Paque density-gradient centrifugation, with at least 7 million obtained per sample. Trizol reagent was used to extract total RNA from the PBMCs, yielding at least 5 micrograms per sample. The percentages of naive CD45RAhigh/CD27high T cells were determined by flow cytometry on a PBMC aliquot from every donor. The library was obtained by 5' RACE. These reads were obtained on an Illumina HiSeq 2500. A second 7 to 11 cycle PCR used a sample-barcoded 5' primer and a J-beta primer mix. A unique molecular identifier was introduced onto each TCR beta cDNA molecule by a template-switch 5' adaptor carrying 12 random nucleotides. Each sample yielded at least 2.5 million CDR3-containing paired-end reads. The Mint cDNA synthesis kit, primed by a TRBC-specific oligonucleotide, was used to synthesize first-strand cDNA from all RNA. All cDNA was treated with uracil-DNA glycosylase and then went through a first 18-cycle PCR with the universal primers M1SS and BC2_uni_R. As for the original processing: For normalization, 1 million high-quality reads, each with a distinct molecular identifier, were randomly selected from each sample. Reads with shared molecular identifiers were discarded instead of being binned into consensus sequences. MiTCR, run with a Q25 quality threshold and the strictest error-elimination algorithm, handled CDR3 identification, clonotype clustering and error correction. Lower-bound total TCR beta diversity was estimated with a nonparametric unseen species model using Euler transformation. TCRdb applied fastp at Q25 and MiXCR to the public reads, then kept only in-frame beta chains. Every entry covers one CDR3 protein and lists the most common genes and DNA from its rows. The V and J calls were not made by the authors but by TCRdb's processing. Counted in this sample were fewer than 800,000 distinct CDR3 sequences; about a third of them appeared once. Of the sample, approximately 15% is held by the ten largest clones.

The TCR sequence derives from a woman of 80 years or more in good health. Donor details come from another sample of the same person, matched by shared clones. Sample: blood. This receptor chain uses TRBV11-2 and TRBJ1-2; D gene: possibly TRBD1, on 6 matching bases. The encoded CDR3 is CASSHRVVGYTF. The DNA is TGTGCCAGCAGCCACAGGGTGGTCGGCTACACCTTC.